This TCR beta chain derives from a study of cytomegalovirus exposure and HLA in healthy donors. The repertoire was sequenced with immunoSEQ multiplex PCR; TCRdb's copy has only in-frame clones and lacks some. The sample lists 95,000 to 150,000 clones; 88% were seen once. This clone was picked up one time. V lost 4 bases and J lost 6; bases outside the gene matches: 16. The CDR3 sequence is 18 residues long. Germline V CDR1 and CDR2: SGHRS, YFSETQ. The chain employs TRBV5-1 and TRBJ1-1, with TRBD1 matching 12 bases. This TCR came from a woman under 30 in good health and CMV-seropositive. The sample comprised PBMCs. CDR3 in amino acids: CASSPRWGTGGERAEAFF. CDR3 nucleotide sequence: TGCGCCAGCAGCCCCAGATGGGGGACAGGGGGCGAACGGGCTGAAGCTTTCTTT.